This T cell receptor (beta chain) derives from a study of yellow fever vaccine responses in identical twins. This clonotype occurred a few times. This CDR3 has 15 residues. The germline V gene encodes CDR1 SGHAT and CDR2 FQDESV (reference sequence). Germline trimming cut 5 bases from V and 6 bases from J; bases unmatched to any gene: 5. A single record per CDR3 protein comes from TCRdb applying MiXCR to the RT-PCR reads. The table records some 20,000 distinct CDR3 sequences, under 70% of them present only once. This clonotype originated in a young woman who received the yellow fever vaccine. Sequencing was performed on T cells from blood (PBMCs), unsorted or a sorted subset (not recorded which), taken before or after yellow fever vaccination (not recorded which). The J gene is TRBJ2-1, the V gene TRBV11-1, with 12 bases identical to TRBD2. The DNA for the CDR3 is TGTGCCAGCAGCACGACTAGCGGGAGTGTCAATGAGCAGTTCTTC. Its translation is CASSTTSGSVNEQFF.